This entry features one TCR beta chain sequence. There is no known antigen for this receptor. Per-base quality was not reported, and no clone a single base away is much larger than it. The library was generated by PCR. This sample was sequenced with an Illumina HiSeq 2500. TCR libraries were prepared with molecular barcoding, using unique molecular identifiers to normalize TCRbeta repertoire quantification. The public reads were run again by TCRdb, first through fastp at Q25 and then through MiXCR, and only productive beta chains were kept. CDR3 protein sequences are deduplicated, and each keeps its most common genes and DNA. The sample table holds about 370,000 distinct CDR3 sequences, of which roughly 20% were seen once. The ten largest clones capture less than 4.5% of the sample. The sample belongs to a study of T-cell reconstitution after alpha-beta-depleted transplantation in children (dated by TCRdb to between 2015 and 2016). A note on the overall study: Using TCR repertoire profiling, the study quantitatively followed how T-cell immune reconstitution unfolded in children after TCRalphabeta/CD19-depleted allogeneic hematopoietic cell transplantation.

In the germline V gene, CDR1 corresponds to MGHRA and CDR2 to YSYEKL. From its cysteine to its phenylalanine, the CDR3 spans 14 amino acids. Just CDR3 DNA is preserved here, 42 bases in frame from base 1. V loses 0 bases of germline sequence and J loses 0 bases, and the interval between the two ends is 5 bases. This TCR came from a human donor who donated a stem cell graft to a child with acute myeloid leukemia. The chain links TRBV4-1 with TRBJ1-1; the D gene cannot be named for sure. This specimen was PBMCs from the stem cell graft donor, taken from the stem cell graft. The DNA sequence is TGCGCCAGCAGCCAAGAGAGCATGAACACTGAAGCTTTCTTT. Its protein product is CASSQESMNTEAFF.